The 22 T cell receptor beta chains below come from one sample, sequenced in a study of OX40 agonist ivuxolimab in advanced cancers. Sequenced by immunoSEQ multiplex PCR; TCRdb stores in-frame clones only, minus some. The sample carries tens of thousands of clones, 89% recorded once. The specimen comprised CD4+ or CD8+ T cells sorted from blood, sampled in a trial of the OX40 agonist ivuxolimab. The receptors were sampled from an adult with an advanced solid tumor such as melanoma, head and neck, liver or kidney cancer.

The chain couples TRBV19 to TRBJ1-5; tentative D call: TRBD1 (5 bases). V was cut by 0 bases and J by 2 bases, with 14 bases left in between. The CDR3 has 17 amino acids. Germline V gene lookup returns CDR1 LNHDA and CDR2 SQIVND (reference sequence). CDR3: CASSIDLPGLGNQPQHF. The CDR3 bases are TGTGCCAGTAGTATAGATCTCCCGGGGCTGGGCAATCAGCCCCAGCATTTT.

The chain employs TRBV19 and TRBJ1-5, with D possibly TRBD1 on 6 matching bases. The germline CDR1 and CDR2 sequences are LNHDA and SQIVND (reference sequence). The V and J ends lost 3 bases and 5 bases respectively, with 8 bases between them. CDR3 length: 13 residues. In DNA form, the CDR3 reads TGTGCCAGTAGTATCAGGGGCGATCAGCCCCAGCATTTT. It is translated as CASSIRGDQPQHF.

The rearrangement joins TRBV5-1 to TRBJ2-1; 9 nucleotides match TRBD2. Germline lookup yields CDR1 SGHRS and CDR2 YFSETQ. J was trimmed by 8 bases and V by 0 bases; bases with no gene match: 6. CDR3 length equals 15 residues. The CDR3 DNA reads TGCGCCAGCAGCTTGGGGGGACTAGCATCTTATGAGCAGTTCTTC. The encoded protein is CASSLGGLASYEQFF. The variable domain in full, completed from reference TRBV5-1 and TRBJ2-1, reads KAGVTQTPRYLIKTRGQQVTLSCSPISGHRSVSWYQQTPGQGLQFLFEYFSETQRNKGNFPGRFSGRQFSNSRSEMNVSTLELGDSALYLCASSLGGLASYEQFFGPGTRLTVL.

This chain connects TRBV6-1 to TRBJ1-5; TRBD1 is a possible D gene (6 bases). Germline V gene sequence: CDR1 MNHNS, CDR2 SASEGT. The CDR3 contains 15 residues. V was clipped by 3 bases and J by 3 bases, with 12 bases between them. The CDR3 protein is CASSESGAYNQPQHF. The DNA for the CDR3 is TGTGCCAGCAGTGAGTCGGGGGCTTACAATCAGCCCCAGCATTTT.

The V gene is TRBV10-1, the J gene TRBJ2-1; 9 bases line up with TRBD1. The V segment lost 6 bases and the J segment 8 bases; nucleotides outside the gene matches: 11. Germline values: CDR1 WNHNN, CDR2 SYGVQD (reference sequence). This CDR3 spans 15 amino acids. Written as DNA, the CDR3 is TGCGCCAGCAGCGTGGGACAGGGTGGTCGGGATGAGCAGTTCTTC. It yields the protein CASSVGQGGRDEQFF.

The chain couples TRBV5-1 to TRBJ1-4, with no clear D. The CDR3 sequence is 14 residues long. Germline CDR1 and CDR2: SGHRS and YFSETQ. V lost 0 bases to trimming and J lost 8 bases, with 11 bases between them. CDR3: CASSLGQDGEKLFF. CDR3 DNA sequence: TGCGCCAGCAGCTTGGGGCAGGACGGCGAAAAACTGTTTTTT.

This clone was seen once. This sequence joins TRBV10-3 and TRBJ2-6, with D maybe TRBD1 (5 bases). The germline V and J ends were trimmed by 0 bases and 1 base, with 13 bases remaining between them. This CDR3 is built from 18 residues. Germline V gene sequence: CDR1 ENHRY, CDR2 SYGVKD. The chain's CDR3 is CAISESAGIVSGANVLTF. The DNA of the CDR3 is TGTGCCATCAGTGAGTCGGCAGGGATTGTTTCTGGGGCCAACGTCCTGACTTTC.

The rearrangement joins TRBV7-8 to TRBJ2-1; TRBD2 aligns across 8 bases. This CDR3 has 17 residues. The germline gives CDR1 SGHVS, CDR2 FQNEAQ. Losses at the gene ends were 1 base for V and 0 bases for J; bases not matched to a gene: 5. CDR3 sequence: CASSLVSGMSSYNEQFF. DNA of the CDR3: TGTGCCAGCAGCTTAGTTAGCGGGATGAGCTCCTACAATGAGCAGTTCTTC.

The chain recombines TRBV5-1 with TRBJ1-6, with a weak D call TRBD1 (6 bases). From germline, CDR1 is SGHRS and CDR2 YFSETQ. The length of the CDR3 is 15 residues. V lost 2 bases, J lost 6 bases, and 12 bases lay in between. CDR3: CASSLQGEGNSPLHF. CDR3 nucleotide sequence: TGCGCCAGCAGCTTACAGGGTGAGGGTAATTCACCCCTCCACTTT.

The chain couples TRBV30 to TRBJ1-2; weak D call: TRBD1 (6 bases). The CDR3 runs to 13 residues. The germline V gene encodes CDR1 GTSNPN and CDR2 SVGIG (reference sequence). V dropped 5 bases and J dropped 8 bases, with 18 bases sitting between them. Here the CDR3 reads CAWADSPISGYTF. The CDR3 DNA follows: TGTGCCTGGGCGGACAGTCCTATCTCCGGCTACACCTTC.

CDR3 in DNA: TGCGCCAGCAGCAGATCTCCGGGACAGGGTTACACTGAAGCTTTCTTT. Translating it yields CASSRSPGQGYTEAFF. The chain uses TRBV5-1 and TRBJ1-1, with 9 bases lining up with TRBD1. After removal of 4 bases from V and 3 bases from J, the junction contained 10 bases not matched to a gene. This CDR3 contains 16 residues. Germline assignment: CDR1 SGHRS and CDR2 YFSETQ.

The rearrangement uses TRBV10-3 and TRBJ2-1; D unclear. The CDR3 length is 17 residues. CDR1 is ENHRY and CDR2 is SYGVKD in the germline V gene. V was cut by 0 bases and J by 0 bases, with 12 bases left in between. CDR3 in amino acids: CAISESQLLSSYNEQFF. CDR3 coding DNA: TGTGCCATCAGTGAGTCGCAACTACTGAGCTCCTACAATGAGCAGTTCTTC.

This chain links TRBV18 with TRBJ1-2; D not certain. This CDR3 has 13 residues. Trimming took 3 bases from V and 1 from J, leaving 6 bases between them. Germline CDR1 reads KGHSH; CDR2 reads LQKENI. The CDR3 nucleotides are TGTGCCAGCTCACCCCCGGTTAACTATGGCTACACCTTC. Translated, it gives CASSPPVNYGYTF. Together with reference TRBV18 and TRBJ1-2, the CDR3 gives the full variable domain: NAGVMQNPRHLVRRRGQEARLRCSPMKGHSHVYWYRQLPEEGLKFMVYLQKENIIDESGMPKERFSAEFPKEGPSILRIQQVVRGDSAAYFCASSPPVNYGYTFGSGTRLTVV.

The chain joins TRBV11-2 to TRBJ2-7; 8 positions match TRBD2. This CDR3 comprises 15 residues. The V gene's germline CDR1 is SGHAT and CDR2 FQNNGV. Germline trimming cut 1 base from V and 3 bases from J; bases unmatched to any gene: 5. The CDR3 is CASSLGSGTFYEQYF. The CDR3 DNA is TGTGCCAGCAGCTTAGGTAGCGGGACCTTCTACGAGCAGTACTTC.

The CDR3 DNA reads TGTGCCAGCAGCTTATTGTCAGGACAGGGGTTTGAGGAGACCCAGTACTTC. It encodes CASSLLSGQGFEETQYF. The chain combines TRBV7-6 with TRBJ2-5; 9 bases are a match to TRBD1. This CDR3 region has 17 residues. Germline lookup yields CDR1 SGHVS and CDR2 FNYEAQ. Trimming at V came to 2 bases and at J to 5 bases, leaving 12 bases not matched to a gene.

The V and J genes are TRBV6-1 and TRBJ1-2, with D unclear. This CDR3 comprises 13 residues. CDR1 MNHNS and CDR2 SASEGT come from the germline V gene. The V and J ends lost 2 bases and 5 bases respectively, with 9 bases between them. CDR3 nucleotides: TGTGCCAGCAGTGAAAATGATCTTTATGGCTACACCTTC. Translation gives CASSENDLYGYTF.

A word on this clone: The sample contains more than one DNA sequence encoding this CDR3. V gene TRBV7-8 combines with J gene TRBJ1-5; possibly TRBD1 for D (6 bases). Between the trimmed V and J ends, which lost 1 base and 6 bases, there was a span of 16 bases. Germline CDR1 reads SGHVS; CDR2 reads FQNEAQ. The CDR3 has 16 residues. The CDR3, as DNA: TGTGCCAGCAGCTTAGTCGCAGGGGCTCAGGGTCAGCCCCAGCATTTT. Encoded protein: CASSLVAGAQGQPQHF.

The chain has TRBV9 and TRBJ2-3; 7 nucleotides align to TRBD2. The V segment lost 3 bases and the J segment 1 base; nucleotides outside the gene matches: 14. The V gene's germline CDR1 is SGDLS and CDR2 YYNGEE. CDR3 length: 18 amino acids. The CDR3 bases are TGTGCCAGCAGCGCCCAACTCCAGGGAGGGTTCGGCACAGATACGCAGTATTTT. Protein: CASSAQLQGGFGTDTQYF. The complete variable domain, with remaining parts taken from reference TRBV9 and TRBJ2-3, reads DSGVTQTPKHLITATGQRVTLRCSPRSGDLSVYWYQQSLDQGLQFLIQYYNGEERAKGNILERFSAQQFPDLHSELNLSSLELGDSALYFCASSAQLQGGFGTDTQYFGPGTRLTVL.

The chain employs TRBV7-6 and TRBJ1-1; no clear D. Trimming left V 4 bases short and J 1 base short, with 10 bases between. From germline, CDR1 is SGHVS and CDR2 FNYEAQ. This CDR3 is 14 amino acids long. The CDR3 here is CASSSLAGNTEAFF. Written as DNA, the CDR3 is TGTGCCAGCAGCTCCCTTGCAGGGAACACTGAAGCTTTCTTT.

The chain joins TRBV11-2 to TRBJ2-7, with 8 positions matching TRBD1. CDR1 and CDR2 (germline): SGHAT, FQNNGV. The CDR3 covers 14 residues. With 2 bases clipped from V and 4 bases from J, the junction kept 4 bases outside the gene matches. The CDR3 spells CASSLQGAGYEQYF. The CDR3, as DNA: TGTGCCAGCAGCTTACAGGGGGCGGGTTACGAGCAGTACTTC.

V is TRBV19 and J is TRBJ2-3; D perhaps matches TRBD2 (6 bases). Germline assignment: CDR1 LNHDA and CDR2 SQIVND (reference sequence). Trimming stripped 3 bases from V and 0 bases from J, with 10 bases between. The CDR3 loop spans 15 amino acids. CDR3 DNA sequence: TGTGCCAGTAGTATCCGGCGGGGTAGCACAGATACGCAGTATTTT. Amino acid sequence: CASSIRRGSTDTQYF. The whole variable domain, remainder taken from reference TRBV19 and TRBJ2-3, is DGGITQSPKYLFRKEGQNVTLSCEQNLNHDAMYWYRQDPGQGLRLIYYSQIVNDFQKGDIAEGYSVSREKKESFPLTVTSAQKNPTAFYLCASSIRRGSTDTQYFGPGTRLTVL.

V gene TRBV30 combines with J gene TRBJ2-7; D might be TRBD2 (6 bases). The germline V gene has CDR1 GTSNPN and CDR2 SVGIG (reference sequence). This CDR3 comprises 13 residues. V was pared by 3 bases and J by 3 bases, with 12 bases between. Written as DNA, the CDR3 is TGTGCCTGGAGGAGGGTGGGGGGCTACGAGCAGTACTTC. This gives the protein CAWRRVGGYEQYF.